The source of this T cell receptor beta chain is a study of cytomegalovirus exposure and HLA in healthy donors. TCRdb's copy holds only in-frame clones and misses some; the assay was immunoSEQ multiplex PCR. Of 250,000 to 300,000 clones listed, 90% are singletons. This CDR3 is 17 amino acids long. Trimming removed 3 bases from V and 2 bases from J, with 20 bases in between. CDR1 and CDR2 (germline): SGHTA, FQGTGA. This clonotype originated in a young woman in good health and CMV-seronegative. Sample: PBMCs. J is TRBJ2-7 and V is TRBV7-3; D perhaps matches TRBD2 (7 bases). CDR3 sequence reads: CASSLGGGGGSPYEQYF. The CDR3 DNA reads as TGTGCCAGCAGCTTGGGTGGAGGCGGGGGCTCTCCCTACGAGCAGTACTTC.